The entry below gives a single T cell receptor (beta chain) sequence along with its context. Described treatment: randomized to nivolumab then ipilimumab (arm A) or the reverse (arm B). This entry comes from a study of sequential checkpoint blockade in melanoma. Turning to the study itself: Arm A got nivolumab then ipilimumab; arm B the reverse, 1:1.

V lost 0 bases to trimming and J lost 0 bases, with 7 bases between them. This CDR3 has 15 residues. Germline V gives CDR1 SGDLS, CDR2 YYNGEE. TCRdb's copy holds only in-frame clones and misses some; the assay was immunoSEQ multiplex PCR. Seen here are roughly 30,000 clones, about 83% observed once, and the top ten hold about a sixth. The sample here was CD8+ T cells sorted from blood (inferred from file names), taken from a patient given nivolumab and ipilimumab in sequence. The sequence was obtained from a human donor with melanoma. The V call is TRBV9, the J call TRBJ1-5, with D possibly TRBD1 on 5 matching bases. For the CDR3, the DNA is TGTGCCAGCAGCGTAGAGGGGAATAGCAATCAGCCCCAGCATTTT. Translated: CASSVEGNSNQPQHF. Based on the CDR3 plus reference TRBV9 and TRBJ1-5, the full variable domain is DSGVTQTPKHLITATGQRVTLRCSPRSGDLSVYWYQQSLDQGLQFLIQYYNGEERAKGNILERFSAQQFPDLHSELNLSSLELGDSALYFCASSVEGNSNQPQHFGDGTRLSIL.